Each of the 28 T cell receptor beta chains below was sequenced from the same sample in a study of T cell responses to AZD1222 COVID-19 vaccine. Profiling relied on immunoSEQ multiplex PCR, and the TCRdb table lists in-frame clones only, not all of them. This table has fewer than 65,000 clones, roughly nine tenths appearing once. The sample consisted of peripheral blood, taken 28 days after the second AZD1222 dose. These receptors were obtained from an adult who received the AZD1222 COVID-19 vaccine.

By sample share, this clone is medium-sized (0.01 to 0.1%). This chain links TRBV10-3 with TRBJ2-7, with a weak D call TRBD1 (5 bases). Between the trimmed V and J ends, which lost 0 bases and 4 bases, there was a span of 13 bases. The CDR3 is made up of 15 amino acids. CDR1 is ENHRY and CDR2 is SYGVKD in the germline V gene. DNA for the CDR3: TGTGCCATCAGTGAGTCGAGAGACAGCCGGTACGAGCAGTACTTC. Amino acid sequence: CAISESRDSRYEQYF.

The chain carries TRBV24-1 and TRBJ2-7; D may be TRBD1 (5 bases). The V gene lost 7 bases and the J gene lost 2 bases, with 11 bases spanning the gap. Germline V gene data show CDR1 as KGHDR and CDR2 as SFDVKD. The CDR3 has 13 residues. Here the CDR3 DNA reads TGTGCCACCAGCCCGGTCAGGGCCTACGAGCAGTACTTC. Protein product: CATSPVRAYEQYF.

The chain combines TRBV12-5 with TRBJ2-1; D is uncertain. V was clipped by 0 bases and J by 5 bases, with 11 bases between them. Germline V lookup: CDR1 LGHNT, CDR2 FRNRAP. This CDR3 is built from 15 residues. The CDR3, as DNA: TGTGCTAGTGGTTTGGTAGTGACGGCCGACAATGAGCAGTTCTTC. This codes for CASGLVVTADNEQFF.

The chain has TRBV6-5 and TRBJ2-3, with 7 positions matching TRBD1. The germline gives CDR1 MNHEY, CDR2 SVGAGI. Germline trimming cut 8 bases from V and 6 bases from J; bases unmatched to any gene: 14. This CDR3 comprises 15 residues. Here the CDR3 DNA reads TGTGCCAGCGCTAGCAGGGGGATTTTGCAGGATACGCAGTATTTT. Translation: CASASRGILQDTQYF.

As regards this clone: One junction end disagrees with the germline gene, perhaps due to a read error. The chain is built from TRBV5-6 and TRBJ2-4; 13 nucleotides match TRBD2. This CDR3 is built from 17 residues. The germline V gene has CDR1 SGHDT and CDR2 YYEEEE. This CDR3 is CASSLRTSGGFKSIQYF. The CDR3 DNA is TGTGCCAGCAGCTTGCGGACTAGCGGGGGCTTCAAAAGCATTCAGTACTTC.

The chain uses TRBV7-9 and TRBJ1-2; TRBD1 matches 7 bases. Trimming took 5 bases from V and 8 from J; bases not matched to a gene: 8. The germline gives CDR1 SEHNR, CDR2 FQNEAQ (reference sequence). The length of the CDR3 is 13 residues. As DNA, the CDR3 is TGTGCCAGCAGCCGTACAGGGGTGGTAGGCTACACCTTC. As protein: CASSRTGVVGYTF.

The chain employs TRBV6-1 and TRBJ1-6; D is perhaps TRBD1 (5 bases). With 0 bases removed from V and 12 bases from J, the gap between germline ends came to 18 bases. Per the germline V gene, CDR1 is MNHNS and CDR2 is SASEGT. The CDR3 length is 16 residues. For the CDR3, the DNA is TGTGCCAGCAGTGAAGCCCAGGGCCCCCGCCCGGGACCCCTCCACTTT. It is translated as CASSEAQGPRPGPLHF.

V usage is TRBV4-1 and J usage is TRBJ1-1; 8 bases are a match to TRBD1. V lost 1 base and J lost 5; bases outside the gene matches: 6. CDR3 length equals 15 residues. CDR1 and CDR2 (germline): MGHRA, YSYEKL. CDR3 region: CASSQGGTGLTEAFF. The CDR3 DNA follows: TGCGCCAGCAGCCAAGGCGGGACAGGTCTGACTGAAGCTTTCTTT.

The chain employs TRBV5-5 and TRBJ2-1, with 7 bases that match TRBD2. Per germline, CDR1 SGHKS and CDR2 YYEKEE (reference sequence). V lost 2 bases to trimming and J lost 6 bases; unmatched junction nucleotides: 8. This CDR3 is 15 amino acids long. The CDR3 is CASSFTSELGNEQFF. The CDR3 DNA reads TGTGCCAGCAGCTTTACTAGCGAATTAGGCAATGAGCAGTTCTTC.

CDR3 loop: CASSLVGPHYEQYF. The CDR3 nucleotides are TGTGCCAGCAGCTTAGTGGGACCCCACTACGAGCAGTACTTC. The V gene is TRBV7-2, the J gene TRBJ2-7, with D perhaps assigned TRBD1 or TRBD2 (5 bases each). CDR3 length: 14 amino acids. Germline values: CDR1 SGHTA, CDR2 FQGNSA. Trimming took 1 base from V and 3 from J, leaving 10 bases between them.

With regard to this clone: Other DNA sequences in this sample translate to the same CDR3. The chain combines TRBV5-1 with TRBJ1-3; D gene ambiguous. The CDR3 is made up of 14 amino acids. V lost 0 bases and J lost 4, with 8 bases in between. CDR1 is SGHRS and CDR2 is YFSETQ in the germline V gene. The CDR3: CASSLGQAGNTIYF. The CDR3 DNA sequence: TGCGCCAGCAGCTTGGGGCAAGCAGGAAACACCATATATTTT.

The V call is TRBV6-2 or TRBV6-3, the J call TRBJ2-6; a possible D gene is TRBD2 (6 bases). The length of the CDR3 is 15 residues. Germline lookup yields CDR1 MNHEY and CDR2 SVGEGT. V shed 3 bases and J shed 4 bases, with 10 bases lying between them. The CDR3 is CASSYAGSGANVLTF. In DNA, the CDR3 is TGTGCCAGCAGTTATGCGGGGTCCGGGGCCAACGTCCTGACTTTC.

The chain uses TRBV19 and TRBJ2-5; D could derive from TRBD1 or TRBD2 (6 bases each). CDR3 length: 16 residues. CDR1 is LNHDA, CDR2 SQIVND, per germline (reference sequence). V was trimmed by 1 base and J by 5 bases, leaving 17 bases between them. The CDR3 region is CASSIALKGGRETQYF. The CDR3 DNA follows: TGTGCCAGTAGTATAGCACTTAAGGGGGGCAGGGAGACCCAGTACTTC.

The chain combines TRBV2 with TRBJ2-3; 8 nucleotides agree with TRBD2. Germline-derived CDR1 and CDR2 are SNHLY and FYNNEI. The ends lost 8 bases at V and 2 bases at J; junction bases unmatched: 3. The CDR3 runs 13 residues. CDR3 DNA sequence: TGTGCCAGCCAGCGGGAGATCACAGATACGCAGTATTTT. This codes for CASQREITDTQYF.

This chain links TRBV19 with TRBJ1-2; 8 bases line up with TRBD1. Looked up from germline, CDR1 is LNHDA and CDR2 is SQIVND (reference sequence). The ends lost 5 bases at V and 5 bases at J; junction bases unmatched: 10. This CDR3 has 15 amino acids. DNA of the CDR3: TGTGCCAGTAGTCCGCAAGACAGGGGCTCGTATGGCTACACCTTC. This gives the protein CASSPQDRGSYGYTF.

The rearrangement uses TRBV5-1 and TRBJ2-7, with D possibly TRBD1 on 6 matching bases. This CDR3 region has 14 residues. V lost 3 bases and J lost 1, with 11 bases in between. Germline values: CDR1 SGHRS, CDR2 YFSETQ. The CDR3 DNA sequence: TGCGCCAGCAGCTCGGACAGCCGATCCTACGAGCAGTACTTC. Protein sequence: CASSSDSRSYEQYF.

The rearrangement uses TRBV2 and TRBJ1-3; D gene unclear. Trimming shortened V by 6 bases and J by 1 base, and 16 bases separated the two germline ends. Germline CDR1 is SNHLY and CDR2 is FYNNEI. The CDR3 extends over 16 amino acids. CDR3 sequence reads: CASRPVVRGSGNTIYF. The CDR3 nucleotides read TGTGCCAGCAGGCCGGTTGTACGCGGGTCTGGAAACACCATATATTTT.

The chain has TRBV7-9 and TRBJ2-7, with D possibly TRBD1 on 7 matching bases. Germline V gives CDR1 SEHNR, CDR2 FQNEAQ (reference sequence). The CDR3 is 14 amino acids. Trimming took 7 bases from V and 5 from J, leaving 18 bases between them. The DNA for the CDR3 is TGTGCCAGCACCAATGAAGGGGGGACAGACGAGCAGTACTTC. It translates to CASTNEGGTDEQYF.

In this sample, this clone turned up a few times. The chain recombines TRBV4-1 with TRBJ1-5; unclear D gene. V was clipped by 0 bases and J by 7 bases, with 10 bases between them. The CDR3 spans 14 residues. From germline, CDR1 is MGHRA and CDR2 YSYEKL. CDR3 DNA: TGCGCCAGCAGCCAAGATCTTCGGGGACAGCCCCAGCATTTT. Its protein is CASSQDLRGQPQHF.

This chain uses TRBV28 with TRBJ2-7, with a possible D match to TRBD2 (5 bases). CDR3 length: 13 residues. V was trimmed by 4 bases and J by 2 bases, leaving 9 bases between them. From germline, CDR1 is MDHEN and CDR2 SYDVKM. The DNA for the CDR3 is TGTGCCAGCAGTTCCGGGATAACCTACGAGCAGTACTTC. It translates to CASSSGITYEQYF. Looking up the rest from reference TRBV28 and TRBJ2-7 gives the full variable domain: DVKVTQSSRYLVKRTGEKVFLECVQDMDHENMFWYRQDPGLGLRLIYFSYDVKMKEKGDIPEGYSVSREKKERFSLILESASTNQTSMYLCASSSGITYEQYFGPGTRLTVT.

A remark on this clone: The germline gene is not matched at one end of the junction; a read error may be the cause. The genes are TRBV19 and TRBJ1-1; the D is unclear. Germline V gene lookup returns CDR1 LNHDA and CDR2 SQIVND (reference sequence). This CDR3 comprises 12 residues. CDR3: CASSIGYTQAFF. The CDR3, as DNA: TGTGCCAGTAGTATCGGTTACACTCAAGCTTTCTTT.

The J gene is TRBJ1-4, the V gene TRBV2; no definite D call. Per germline, CDR1 SNHLY and CDR2 FYNNEI. The ends were cut back, 6 bases at V and 3 bases at J, with 14 bases in the middle. The CDR3 length is 15 residues. CDR3 protein: CASSQATAANEKLFF. The CDR3 region has the DNA TGTGCCAGCAGCCAGGCCACGGCAGCTAATGAAAAACTGTTTTTT.

This sequence joins TRBV5-4 and TRBJ2-7; D may be TRBD1 or TRBD2 (5 bases each). This CDR3 spans 15 amino acids. The germline V gene encodes CDR1 SGHNT and CDR2 YYREEE (reference sequence). V was cut by 3 bases and J by 2 bases, with 15 bases left in between. Written as DNA, the CDR3 is TGTGCCAGCAGCTCTGGGACGGTAGAGGCCTACGAGCAGTACTTC. This encodes CASSSGTVEAYEQYF.

The V and J genes are TRBV5-1 and TRBJ2-3; 8 bases line up with TRBD1. V shed 0 bases and J 6 bases; nucleotides not matched to a gene: 6. The CDR3 totals 15 residues. Germline V gene lookup returns CDR1 SGHRS and CDR2 YFSETQ. CDR3 bases: TGCGCCAGCAGCTTGGCGGGCAGGGGGCATGATACGCAGTATTTT. It codes for CASSLAGRGHDTQYF. Based on the CDR3 plus reference TRBV5-1 and TRBJ2-3, the full variable domain is KAGVTQTPRYLIKTRGQQVTLSCSPISGHRSVSWYQQTPGQGLQFLFEYFSETQRNKGNFPGRFSGRQFSNSRSEMNVSTLELGDSALYLCASSLAGRGHDTQYFGPGTRLTVL.

This rearrangement joins TRBV29-1 to TRBJ2-7; D is possibly TRBD2 (5 bases). This CDR3 spans 14 amino acids. Trimming shortened V by 0 bases and J by 3 bases, and 12 bases separated the two germline ends. Germline lookup yields CDR1 SQVTM and CDR2 ANQGSEA. CDR3 nucleotide sequence: TGCAGCGTTGAAGATGAGACTACCCTCTACGAGCAGTACTTC. Translation gives CSVEDETTLYEQYF.

The CDR3 spells CASSDDSSYEQYF. The CDR3 nucleotides are TGTGCCAGCAGTGATGACAGCTCCTACGAGCAGTACTTC. The rearrangement joins TRBV2 to TRBJ2-7; D may be TRBD1 (5 bases). The germline V and J ends were trimmed by 3 bases and 0 bases, with 6 bases remaining between them. The CDR3 loop spans 13 amino acids. CDR1 and CDR2 from the germline V gene are SNHLY and FYNNEI.

This chain connects TRBV2 to TRBJ2-1; no firm D call. Germline CDR1 is SNHLY and CDR2 is FYNNEI. There are 11 residues in the CDR3. V lost 5 bases and J 4 bases, leaving 3 bases between the germline ends. CDR3 DNA: TGTGCCAGCAGTCCTTACAATGAGCAGTTCTTC. It translates to CASSPYNEQFF.

The V and J genes are TRBV7-2 and TRBJ2-1, with 11 positions matching TRBD2. This CDR3 comprises 15 residues. Germline V gives CDR1 SGHTA, CDR2 FQGNSA. J gave up 8 bases and V 5 bases, and 8 bases lay outside the gene matches. CDR3 residues: CASSHRLAGSHEQFF. DNA of the CDR3: TGTGCCAGCAGCCACCGACTAGCGGGATCCCATGAGCAGTTCTTC.